A selection of T cell receptor beta chains follows, all from one sample in a study of OX40 agonist ivuxolimab in advanced cancers. Some clones are missing from TCRdb's copy, which holds only in-frame ones; the method was immunoSEQ multiplex PCR. The sample lists approximately 76,000 clones; around 85% were seen once. Sequencing used CD4+ or CD8+ T cells sorted from blood, obtained in a trial of the OX40 agonist ivuxolimab. The receptor source for this set is an adult with an advanced solid tumor such as melanoma, head and neck, liver or kidney cancer. Each CDR3 is given with its conserved first and last residue. A D gene is named only where the DNA matches it firmly. Clone size is stated in some rows and not others, as once, few, many or a class when expanded.

v_gene: TRBV29-1
abundance: few
j_gene: TRBJ2-1
d_gene: .
CDR3nt: TGCAGCGTTGAGTGGGTTGATAGCTCCTACAATGAGCAGTTCTTC
CDR3aa: CSVEWVDSSYNEQFF

v_gene: TRBV27
abundance: .
j_gene: TRBJ2-7
d_gene: .
CDR3nt: TGTGCCAGCAGTATCGGTTTAGGGTACGAGCAGTACTTC
CDR3aa: CASSIGLGYEQYF

v_gene: TRBV12-5
abundance: .
j_gene: TRBJ1-1
d_gene: .
CDR3nt: TGTGCTAGTGGTTTGGTACTAACAGGGATGAACACTGAAGCTTTCTTT
CDR3aa: CASGLVLTGMNTEAFF

v_gene: TRBV7-2
abundance: .
j_gene: TRBJ2-7
d_gene: .
CDR3nt: TGTGCCAGCAGCCCTCCCCCCGGCTCCTACGAGCAGTACTTC
CDR3aa: CASSPPPGSYEQYF

v_gene: TRBV7-2
abundance: once
j_gene: TRBJ2-7
d_gene: .
CDR3nt: TGTGCCAGCAGCTTACACAGGAGCTACGAGCAGTACTTC
CDR3aa: CASSLHRSYEQYF

v_gene: TRBV19
abundance: once
j_gene: TRBJ1-4
d_gene: .
CDR3nt: TGTGCCAGTAGTATAGATGGGGAAAAACTGTTTTTT
CDR3aa: CASSIDGEKLFF

v_gene: TRBV25-1
abundance: .
j_gene: TRBJ2-1
d_gene: TRBD2
CDR3nt: TGTGCCAGCAGTCCCGGGAGGAGCTCCTACAATGAGCAGTTCTTC
CDR3aa: CASSPGRSSYNEQFF

v_gene: TRBV15
abundance: once
j_gene: TRBJ2-2
d_gene: .
CDR3nt: TGTGCCACCAGCAGAGTAACCAGGGGGGGCACCGGGGAGCTGTTTTTT
CDR3aa: CATSRVTRGGTGELFF

v_gene: TRBV5-4
abundance: .
j_gene: TRBJ2-4
d_gene: .
CDR3nt: TGTGCCAGCAGCTTTTTACTAGGAGACATTCAGTACTTC
CDR3aa: CASSFLLGDIQYF

v_gene: TRBV5-1
abundance: few
j_gene: TRBJ1-6
d_gene: .
CDR3nt: TGCGCCAGCAGCACCCGGCCTAATTCACCCCTCCACTTT
CDR3aa: CASSTRPNSPLHF

v_gene: TRBV9
abundance: .
j_gene: TRBJ1-2
d_gene: .
CDR3nt: TGTGCCAGCAGCGTAGGGTCCCCTCGAGGGTCTAACTATGGCTACACCTTC
CDR3aa: CASSVGSPRGSNYGYTF

v_gene: TRBV4-2
abundance: .
j_gene: TRBJ1-1
d_gene: TRBD1
CDR3nt: TGTGCCAGCAGCCCACAACAGGGGGACACTGAAGCTTTCTTT
CDR3aa: CASSPQQGDTEAFF

v_gene: TRBV5-1
abundance: .
j_gene: TRBJ1-2
d_gene: .
CDR3nt: TGCGCCAGCAGCTTGGACACCTACTATGGCTACACCTTC
CDR3aa: CASSLDTYYGYTF

v_gene: TRBV18
abundance: once
j_gene: TRBJ2-1
d_gene: .
CDR3nt: TGTGCCAGCTCACGAGGGGGTAGCTCCTACAATGAGCAGTTCTTC
CDR3aa: CASSRGGSSYNEQFF

v_gene: TRBV6-1
abundance: .
j_gene: TRBJ2-7
d_gene: TRBD2
CDR3nt: TGTGCCAGCAGTGTCAGCGGGAGGGCCAACGAGCAGTACTTC
CDR3aa: CASSVSGRANEQYF

v_gene: TRBV11-2
abundance: .
j_gene: TRBJ1-2
d_gene: .
CDR3nt: TGTGCCAGCAGCTTAGAACGTAGCTATGGCTACACCTTC
CDR3aa: CASSLERSYGYTF

v_gene: TRBV10-1
abundance: .
j_gene: TRBJ2-5
d_gene: TRBD2
CDR3nt: TGCGCCAGCAGTGAGAATCCAGCGGGACGGGAGACCCAGTACTTC
CDR3aa: CASSENPAGRETQYF

v_gene: TRBV6-5
abundance: .
j_gene: TRBJ1-1
d_gene: .
CDR3nt: TGTGCCAGCAGTGTTGAAAGGGCAGTGTTC
CDR3aa: CASSVERAVF

v_gene: TRBV18
abundance: .
j_gene: TRBJ2-7
d_gene: .
CDR3nt: TGTGCCAGCTCACCCCGATTTCAGGCCCTAACCGGGTACGAGCAGTACTTC
CDR3aa: CASSPRFQALTGYEQYF

v_gene: TRBV5-1
abundance: few
j_gene: TRBJ1-1
d_gene: TRBD1
CDR3nt: TGCGCCAGCAGCCCGGAGACAGGGGTCATGAACACTGAAGCTTTCTTT
CDR3aa: CASSPETGVMNTEAFF

v_gene: TRBV29-1
abundance: .
j_gene: TRBJ2-7
d_gene: .
CDR3nt: TGCAGCGTTGAGCTACGGGGGTTCTACGAGCAGTACTTC
CDR3aa: CSVELRGFYEQYF

v_gene: TRBV19
abundance: once
j_gene: TRBJ1-1
d_gene: .
CDR3nt: TGTGCCAGTAGTACCGACGGGTACGGGGAAGCTTTCTTT
CDR3aa: CASSTDGYGEAFF

v_gene: TRBV5-6
abundance: few
j_gene: TRBJ2-4
d_gene: .
CDR3nt: TGTGCCAGCAGTCTAGGGAGGTCCAAAAACATTCAGTACTTC
CDR3aa: CASSLGRSKNIQYF

v_gene: TRBV6-5
abundance: .
j_gene: TRBJ1-2
d_gene: .
CDR3nt: TGTGCCAGCAGTTACTCCGGACTTAACCATGGCTACACCTTC
CDR3aa: CASSYSGLNHGYTF

v_gene: TRBV5-6
abundance: .
j_gene: TRBJ2-3
d_gene: TRBD2
CDR3nt: TGTGCCAGCAGCTTGGAGCGGGGCCTACGCACAGATACGCAGTATTTT
CDR3aa: CASSLERGLRTDTQYF

v_gene: TRBV9
abundance: few
j_gene: TRBJ2-3
d_gene: .
CDR3nt: TGTGCCAGCAGCTCTAGGGAGCGTATAGATACGCAGTATTTT
CDR3aa: CASSSRERIDTQYF

v_gene: TRBV19
abundance: .
j_gene: TRBJ1-1
d_gene: .
CDR3nt: TGTGCCAGTAGTATCCGGACAGAACTGAACACTGAAGCTTTCTTT
CDR3aa: CASSIRTELNTEAFF

v_gene: TRBV7-6
abundance: .
j_gene: TRBJ1-2
d_gene: TRBD1
CDR3nt: TGTGCCAGCAGCTTAGCGCCATATGGGACAGGGCCCTCCCCGGCCTATGGCTACACCTTC
CDR3aa: CASSLAPYGTGPSPAYGYTF

v_gene: TRBV5-4
abundance: .
j_gene: TRBJ2-7
d_gene: .
CDR3nt: TGTGCCAGCAGCAGCCCCCGAAATTCCCCGGACGAGCAGTACTTC
CDR3aa: CASSSPRNSPDEQYF

v_gene: TRBV11-1
abundance: few
j_gene: TRBJ2-2
d_gene: TRBD2
CDR3nt: TGTGCCAGCAGCTTAGTTGGACTAGCGGGAGGGCCGGGCACCGGGGAGCTGTTTTTT
CDR3aa: CASSLVGLAGGPGTGELFF

v_gene: TRBV7-2
abundance: once
j_gene: TRBJ2-7
d_gene: TRBD1
CDR3nt: TGTGCCAGCAGCTCTGGGACAGGGACCTCCAGCGAGCAGTACTTC
CDR3aa: CASSSGTGTSSEQYF

v_gene: TRBV6-1
abundance: .
j_gene: TRBJ2-7
d_gene: .
CDR3nt: TGTGCCACTAGTACAACCGCCTACGAGCAGTACTTC
CDR3aa: CATSTTAYEQYF

v_gene: TRBV9
abundance: .
j_gene: TRBJ1-2
d_gene: TRBD1
CDR3nt: TGTGCCAGCAGCGGAGTAGGGGGCGCGGACTATGGCTACACCTTC
CDR3aa: CASSGVGGADYGYTF

v_gene: TRBV29-1
abundance: .
j_gene: TRBJ2-7
d_gene: .
CDR3nt: TGCAGCGTTGGGCTAGCTGGGTACGAGCAGTACTTC
CDR3aa: CSVGLAGYEQYF

v_gene: TRBV7-9
abundance: .
j_gene: TRBJ2-7
d_gene: TRBD2
CDR3nt: TGTGCCAGCAGGGCAAGCGGGGGGGATTACGAGCAGTACTTC
CDR3aa: CASRASGGDYEQYF

v_gene: TRBV5-4
abundance: .
j_gene: TRBJ1-3
d_gene: .
CDR3nt: TGTGCCAGCGGGACTTTCGGCTCTGGAAACACCATATATTTT
CDR3aa: CASGTFGSGNTIYF

v_gene: TRBV6-5
abundance: .
j_gene: TRBJ2-1
d_gene: .
CDR3nt: TGTGCCAGCAGTTACGGGGGCCTCTCCTACAATGAGCAGTTCTTC
CDR3aa: CASSYGGLSYNEQFF

v_gene: TRBV15
abundance: .
j_gene: TRBJ2-1
d_gene: .
CDR3nt: TGTGCCACCAGCAGAGAGGGCTCCTACAATGAGCAGTTCTTC
CDR3aa: CATSREGSYNEQFF

v_gene: TRBV15
abundance: few
j_gene: TRBJ1-6
d_gene: .
CDR3nt: TGTGCCACCCAAGAGCTAGGTCTGGGCTTTAGGCCCCTCCACTTT
CDR3aa: CATQELGLGFRPLHF

v_gene: TRBV5-1
abundance: .
j_gene: TRBJ2-7
d_gene: .
CDR3nt: TGCGCCAGCAGCTTGGATACCGGGACTCCCTACGAGCAGTACTTC
CDR3aa: CASSLDTGTPYEQYF

v_gene: TRBV19
abundance: .
j_gene: TRBJ2-3
d_gene: TRBD2
CDR3nt: TGTGCCAGTAGTCGGACTAGCGGGATCCCTCGGAGGACAGATACGCAGTATTTT
CDR3aa: CASSRTSGIPRRTDTQYF